This T cell receptor (beta chain) stems from a study of T-cell reconstitution after alpha-beta-depleted transplantation in children. CDR3 size: 19 residues. V lost 5 bases and J lost 5; bases outside the gene matches: 11. Germline CDR1 reads MNHEY; CDR2 reads SMNVEV (reference sequence). Using unique molecular identifiers, the investigators prepared the TCRbeta library. TCRdb called the PCR reads again in MiXCR, with one record for every CDR3 protein. The sample holds roughly 340,000 distinct CDR3 sequences; about 17% are singletons and the top ten take about 41%. Broader study findings: Approximately two months post-transplant, alpha-beta T cells reportedly originated from several hundred expanded graft clones. Diversity of TCRbeta at day 60 was high in some patients, arising from surviving recipient T cells and thymic progenitors. Hyperexpanded clones declined; after one year, newly produced T cells mostly supplied diversity.

This clonotype came up many times. Its antigen remains unknown. The V gene is TRBV27, the J gene TRBJ2-2, with 16 bases matching TRBD2. The receptor's source is a male patient aged 2 to 10 who had a stem cell transplant for acute lymphoblastic leukemia, so the T cells may come from the graft donor. The source material was PBMCs, mostly from graft donor cells, sampled 360 days after TCRalphabeta/CD19-depleted stem cell transplant. The CDR3 DNA reads TGTGCCAGCAGTCATCGAGGGACTAGCGGGAGGGCGATTACCGGGGAGCTGTTTTTT. Encoded protein: CASSHRGTSGRAITGELFF.